This TCR beta chain derives from a study of OX40 agonist ivuxolimab in advanced cancers. Overall study context: Dose-escalation subjects each had hepatocellular carcinoma, melanoma, renal cell or head and neck cancer.

The protocol was immunoSEQ multiplex PCR, while the TCRdb copy is restricted to in-frame clones and leaves out a portion. The table lists approximately 60,000 clones, about four fifths of them singletons. With 3 bases clipped from V and 3 bases from J, the junction kept 3 bases outside the gene matches. CDR1 is SGHRS, CDR2 YFSETQ, per germline. CDR3 length equals 15 residues. Baseline, cycle 4 day 1, and cycle 7 day 1 were the blood sampling points. Of note for this clone: Its antigen is as yet unknown.

Findings of the study overall: CD8+ T cells showed, on average, more clonal expansion than CD4+ cells. Some patients who did not respond also had low normalized T-cell clonal expansion.

This TCR was sampled from an adult with an advanced solid tumor such as melanoma, head and neck, liver or kidney cancer. The sample in question was CD4+ or CD8+ T cells sorted from blood, obtained in a trial of the OX40 agonist ivuxolimab. This chain connects TRBV5-1 to TRBJ2-1; 10 positions agree with TRBD1. The CDR3 here is CASSSDRGRYNEQFF. In nucleotides, the CDR3 is TGCGCCAGCAGCTCTGACAGGGGGCGCTACAATGAGCAGTTCTTC.